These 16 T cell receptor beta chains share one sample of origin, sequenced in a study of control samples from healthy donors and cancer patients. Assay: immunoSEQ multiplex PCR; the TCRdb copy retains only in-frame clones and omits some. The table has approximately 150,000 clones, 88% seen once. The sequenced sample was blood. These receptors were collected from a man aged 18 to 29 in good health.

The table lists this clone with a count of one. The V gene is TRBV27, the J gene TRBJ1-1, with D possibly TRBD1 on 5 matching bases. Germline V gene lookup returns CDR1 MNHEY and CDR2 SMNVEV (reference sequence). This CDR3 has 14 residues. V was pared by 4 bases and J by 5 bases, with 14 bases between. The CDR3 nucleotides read TGTGCCAGCAGTTATGCCTCAGAGGGGACTGAAGCTTTCTTT. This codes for CASSYASEGTEAFF.

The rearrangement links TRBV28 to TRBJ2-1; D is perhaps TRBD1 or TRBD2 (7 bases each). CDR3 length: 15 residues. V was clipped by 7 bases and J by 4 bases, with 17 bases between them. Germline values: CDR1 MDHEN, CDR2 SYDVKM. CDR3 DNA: TGTGCCAGCACCGTAGGGCAGGGGGGGTACAATGAGCAGTTCTTC. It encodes CASTVGQGGYNEQFF.

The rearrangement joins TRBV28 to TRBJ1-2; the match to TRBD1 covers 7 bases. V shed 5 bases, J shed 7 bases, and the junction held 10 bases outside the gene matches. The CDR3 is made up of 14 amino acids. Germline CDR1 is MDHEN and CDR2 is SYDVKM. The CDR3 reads CASSTPAGTAGYTF. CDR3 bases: TGTGCCAGCAGTACCCCCGCCGGGACAGCTGGCTACACCTTC.

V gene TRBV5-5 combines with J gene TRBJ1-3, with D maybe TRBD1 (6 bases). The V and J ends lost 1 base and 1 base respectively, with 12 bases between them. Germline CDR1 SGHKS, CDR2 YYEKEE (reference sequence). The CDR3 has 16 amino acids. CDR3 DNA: TGTGCCAGCAGCTTGACAGGGTTTAGGTCTGGAAACACCATATATTTT. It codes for CASSLTGFRSGNTIYF.

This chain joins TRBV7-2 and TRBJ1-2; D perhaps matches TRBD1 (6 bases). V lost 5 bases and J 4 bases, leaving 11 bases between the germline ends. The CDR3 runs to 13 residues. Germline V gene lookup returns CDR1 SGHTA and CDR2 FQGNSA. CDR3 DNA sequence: TGTGCCAGCAGCCTTCGGGGGCTCTATGGCTACACCTTC. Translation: CASSLRGLYGYTF. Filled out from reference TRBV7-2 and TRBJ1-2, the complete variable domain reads GAGVSQSPSNKVTEKGKDVELRCDPISGHTALYWYRQSLGQGLEFLIYFQGNSAPDKSGLPSDRFSAERTGGSVSTLTIQRTQQEDSAVYLCASSLRGLYGYTFGSGTRLTVV.

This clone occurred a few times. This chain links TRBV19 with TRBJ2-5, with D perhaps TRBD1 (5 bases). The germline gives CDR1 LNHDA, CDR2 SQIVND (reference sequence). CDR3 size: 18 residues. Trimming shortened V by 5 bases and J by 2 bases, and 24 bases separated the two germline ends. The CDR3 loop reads CASSPIYSTDMDQETQYF. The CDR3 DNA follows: TGTGCCAGTAGTCCTATCTATTCGACAGATATGGATCAAGAGACCCAGTACTTC.

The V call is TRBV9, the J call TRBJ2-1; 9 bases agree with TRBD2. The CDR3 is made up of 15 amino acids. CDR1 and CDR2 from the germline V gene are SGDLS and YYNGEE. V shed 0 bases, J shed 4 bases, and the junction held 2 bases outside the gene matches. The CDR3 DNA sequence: TGTGCCAGCAGCGTAGTAGCGGGGGAATACAATGAGCAGTTCTTC. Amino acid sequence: CASSVVAGEYNEQFF.

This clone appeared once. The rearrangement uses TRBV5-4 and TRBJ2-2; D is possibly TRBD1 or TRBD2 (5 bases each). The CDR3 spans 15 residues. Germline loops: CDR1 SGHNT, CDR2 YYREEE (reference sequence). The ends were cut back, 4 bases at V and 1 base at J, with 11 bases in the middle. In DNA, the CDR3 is TGTGCCAGCAGCCGGGGCGGAGAGAACACCGGGGAGCTGTTTTTT. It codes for CASSRGGENTGELFF.

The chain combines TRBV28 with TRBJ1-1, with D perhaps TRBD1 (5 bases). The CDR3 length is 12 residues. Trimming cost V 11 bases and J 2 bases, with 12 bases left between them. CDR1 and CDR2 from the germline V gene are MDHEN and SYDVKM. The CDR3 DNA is TGTGCCTCCGAGGGGCCCAACACTGAAGCTTTCTTT. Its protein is CASEGPNTEAFF. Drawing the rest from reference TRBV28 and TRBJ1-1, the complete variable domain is DVKVTQSSRYLVKRTGEKVFLECVQDMDHENMFWYRQDPGLGLRLIYFSYDVKMKEKGDIPEGYSVSREKKERFSLILESASTNQTSMYLCASEGPNTEAFFGQGTRLTVV.

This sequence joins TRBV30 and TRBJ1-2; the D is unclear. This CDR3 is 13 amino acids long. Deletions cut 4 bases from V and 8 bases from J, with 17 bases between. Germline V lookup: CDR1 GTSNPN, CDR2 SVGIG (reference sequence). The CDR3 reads CAWNSGSAGGYTF. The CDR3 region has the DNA TGTGCCTGGAACTCCGGGTCAGCCGGGGGCTACACCTTC.

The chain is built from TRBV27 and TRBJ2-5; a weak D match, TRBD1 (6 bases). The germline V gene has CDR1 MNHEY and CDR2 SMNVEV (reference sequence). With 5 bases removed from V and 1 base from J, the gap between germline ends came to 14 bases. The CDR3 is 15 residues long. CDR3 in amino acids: CASSPARQVQETQYF. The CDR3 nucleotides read TGTGCCAGCAGTCCAGCAAGACAGGTCCAAGAGACCCAGTACTTC.

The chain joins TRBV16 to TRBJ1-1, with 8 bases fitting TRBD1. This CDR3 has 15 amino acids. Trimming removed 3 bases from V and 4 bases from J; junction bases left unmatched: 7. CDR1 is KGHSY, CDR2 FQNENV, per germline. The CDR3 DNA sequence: TGTGCCAGCAGCCAGCGACAGGGGACGGGCACTGAAGCTTTCTTT. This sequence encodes CASSQRQGTGTEAFF.

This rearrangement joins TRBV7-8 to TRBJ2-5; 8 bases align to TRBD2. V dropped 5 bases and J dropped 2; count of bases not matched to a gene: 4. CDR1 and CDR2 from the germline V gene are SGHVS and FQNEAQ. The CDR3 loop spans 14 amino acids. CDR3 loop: CASSRAGAQETQYF. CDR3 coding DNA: TGTGCCAGCAGCCGAGCGGGGGCACAAGAGACCCAGTACTTC. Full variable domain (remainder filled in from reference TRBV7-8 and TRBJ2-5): GAGVSQSPRYKVAKRGQDVALRCDPISGHVSLFWYQQALGQGPEFLTYFQNEAQLDKSGLPSDRFFAERPEGSVSTLKIQRTQQEDSAVYLCASSRAGAQETQYFGPGTRLLVL.

The CDR3 loop reads CASSYGNEKLFF. CDR3 DNA: TGTGCCAGCAGTTACGGAAATGAAAAACTGTTTTTT. The rearrangement uses TRBV6-2 or TRBV6-3 and TRBJ1-4, with unresolved D. Trimming removed 2 bases at V and 5 bases at J, with 3 bases between. Germline V gene sequence: CDR1 MNHEY, CDR2 SVGEGT. The length of the CDR3 is 12 residues.

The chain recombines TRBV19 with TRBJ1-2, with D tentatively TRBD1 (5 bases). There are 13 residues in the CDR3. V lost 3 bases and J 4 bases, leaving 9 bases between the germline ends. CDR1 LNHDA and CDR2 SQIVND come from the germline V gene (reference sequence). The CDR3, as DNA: TGTGCCAGTAGTATCCCAGGGCCCTATGGCTACACCTTC. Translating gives CASSIPGPYGYTF.

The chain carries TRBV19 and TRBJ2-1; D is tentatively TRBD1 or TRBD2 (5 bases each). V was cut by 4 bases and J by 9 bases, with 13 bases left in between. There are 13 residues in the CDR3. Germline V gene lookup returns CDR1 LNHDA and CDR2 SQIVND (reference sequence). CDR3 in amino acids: CASSNPGSSEQFF. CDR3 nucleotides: TGTGCCAGTAGTAATCCAGGGAGTAGTGAGCAGTTCTTC.